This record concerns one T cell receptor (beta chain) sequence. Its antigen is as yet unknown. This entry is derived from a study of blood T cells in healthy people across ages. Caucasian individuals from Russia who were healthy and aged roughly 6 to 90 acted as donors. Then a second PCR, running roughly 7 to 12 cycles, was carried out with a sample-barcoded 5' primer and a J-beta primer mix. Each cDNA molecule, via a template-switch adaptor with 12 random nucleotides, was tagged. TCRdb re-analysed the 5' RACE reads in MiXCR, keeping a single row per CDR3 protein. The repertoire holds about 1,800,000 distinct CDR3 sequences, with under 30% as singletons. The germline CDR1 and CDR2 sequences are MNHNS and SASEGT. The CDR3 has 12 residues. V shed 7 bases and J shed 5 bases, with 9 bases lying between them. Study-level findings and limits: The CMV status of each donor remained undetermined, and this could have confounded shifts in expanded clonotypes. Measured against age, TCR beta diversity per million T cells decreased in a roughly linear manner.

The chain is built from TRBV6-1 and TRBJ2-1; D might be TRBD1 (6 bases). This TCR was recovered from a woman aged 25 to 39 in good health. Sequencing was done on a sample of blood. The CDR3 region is CASNRVNNEQFF. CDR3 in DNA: TGTGCCAGCAACAGGGTTAACAATGAGCAGTTCTTC.